The present entry profiles one T cell receptor beta chain with its context. The antigen remains unidentified. Unique molecular identifiers were added to individual cDNA molecules. Via MiXCR, TCRdb re-called the 5' RACE reads, giving one row per CDR3 protein. The sample holds about 130,000 distinct CDR3 sequences, just under 15% seen once. This sample stems from a study of early T cells in non-severe SARS-CoV-2 infection. Study in general: Unpaired chains resulted from sequencing bulk RNA of unsorted whole blood.

The CDR3 covers 13 residues. The germline gives CDR1 DFQATT, CDR2 SNEGSKA (reference sequence). V dropped 6 bases and J dropped 5 bases, with 16 bases sitting between them. Study-level results: Anti-spike CD8 responses were favored by VDJdb matching, which missed private and CD4 specificities.

The receptor comes from an adult who was a healthcare worker with PCR-confirmed SARS-CoV-2 infection or an uninfected control (not recorded which). The material sequenced was whole blood. The genes are TRBV20-1 and TRBJ1-1, with D perhaps matching TRBD1 (6 bases). The CDR3 DNA is TGCAGTGCGCGAGGGGGGGGCGGTACTGAAGCTTTCTTT. This codes for CSARGGGGTEAFF.